This record concerns one T cell receptor (beta chain) sequence. The authors' processing: From reference gene primer amplification, estimates of nucleated cell counts were derived. The method was immunoSEQ multiplex PCR; TCRdb's version includes in-frame clones alone and lacks a portion of them. Clonal size and the V and J genes are those of that table, whereas D and trimming came from the DNA. The data show roughly 270,000 clones, approximately 85% seen once. This entry comes from a study of blood T cell repertoires in COVID-19. About the study: Sample material is recorded as cDNA or gDNA derived from T cells, B-cell-depleted T cells, or PBMCs.

Trimming left V 2 bases short and J 1 base short, with 15 bases between. CDR1 is SGHNT and CDR2 is YYREEE in the germline V gene (reference sequence). The CDR3 totals 17 residues. The chain is built from TRBV5-4 and TRBJ2-2; D is perhaps TRBD2 (7 bases). This sequence originates from a young man with active or convalescent COVID-19. Sequencing was performed on peripheral blood. CDR3 amino acids: CASSFGGAAMNTGELFF. CDR3 DNA sequence: TGTGCCAGCAGCTTTGGGGGGGCGGCAATGAACACCGGGGAGCTGTTTTTT.